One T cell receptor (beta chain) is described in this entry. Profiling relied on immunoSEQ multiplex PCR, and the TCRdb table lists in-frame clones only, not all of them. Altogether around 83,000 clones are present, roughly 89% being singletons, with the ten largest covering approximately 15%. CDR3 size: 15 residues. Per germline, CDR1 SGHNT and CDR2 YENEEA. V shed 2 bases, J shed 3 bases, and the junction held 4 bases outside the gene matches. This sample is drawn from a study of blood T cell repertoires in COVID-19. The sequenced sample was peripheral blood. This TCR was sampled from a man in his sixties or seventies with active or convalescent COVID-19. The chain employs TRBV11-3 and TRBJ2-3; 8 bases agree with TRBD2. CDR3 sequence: CASSLQSGSTDTQYF. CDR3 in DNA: TGTGCCAGCAGCTTACAGAGCGGGAGTACAGATACGCAGTATTTT.